What follows are 24 T cell receptor beta chains derived from one specimen sequenced in a study of CD8 T cells in Susac syndrome. After extraction with the RNeasy kit, 0.5 to 1 ug of the RNA was reverse transcribed using random hexamers. TCRdb re-analysed the immunoSEQ multiplex PCR reads in MiXCR, keeping a single row per CDR3 protein. The data show 200,000 or so distinct CDR3 sequences, with roughly 95% seen just once and 0.093% held by the top ten. Sequencing was performed on CD4+ T cells from PBMCs. The receptors stem from a human donor with multiple sclerosis.

J is TRBJ1-2 and V is TRBV20-1; D uncertain. The CDR3 is 12 residues long. V dropped 5 bases and J dropped 7 bases, with 14 bases sitting between them. Germline V lookup: CDR1 DFQATT, CDR2 SNEGSKA (reference sequence). CDR3 loop: CSARVPPAGYTF. In DNA form, the CDR3 reads TGCAGTGCTCGGGTCCCTCCTGCTGGCTACACCTTC.

This chain connects TRBV19 to TRBJ1-1, with 8 bases fitting TRBD1. Germline V gene lookup returns CDR1 LNHDA and CDR2 SQIVND (reference sequence). The CDR3 runs 13 residues. The V and J ends lost 4 bases and 4 bases, in that order; junction bases with no gene match: 2. Here the CDR3 reads CASSTDRGTEAFF. The CDR3 DNA sequence: TGTGCCAGTAGTACCGACAGGGGCACTGAAGCTTTCTTT. Together with reference TRBV19 and TRBJ1-1, the CDR3 gives the full variable domain: DGGITQSPKYLFRKEGQNVTLSCEQNLNHDAMYWYRQDPGQGLRLIYYSQIVNDFQKGDIAEGYSVSREKKESFPLTVTSAQKNPTAFYLCASSTDRGTEAFFGQGTRLTVV.

The J gene is TRBJ1-1, the V gene TRBV30; D ambiguous. The CDR3 is made up of 13 amino acids. Germline V CDR1 and CDR2: GTSNPN, SVGIG (reference sequence). The ends were cut back, 0 bases at V and 5 bases at J, with 10 bases in the middle. CDR3 nucleotides: TGTGCCTGGAGTGTATCGACCAGGACTGAAGCTTTCTTT. Translated: CAWSVSTRTEAFF.

The rearrangement uses TRBV30 and TRBJ1-1, with D possibly matching TRBD1 (5 bases). Germline lookup yields CDR1 GTSNPN and CDR2 SVGIG (reference sequence). V shed 3 bases and J shed 6 bases, with 11 bases lying between them. This CDR3 is built from 12 residues. CDR3 nucleotide sequence: TGTGCCTGGAGGGTGGGGCGGTCTGAAGCTTTCTTT. This sequence encodes CAWRVGRSEAFF.

The chain links TRBV29-1 to TRBJ2-7; D is tentatively TRBD1 or TRBD2 (5 bases each). V was shortened by 3 bases and J by 6 bases, with 18 bases between the two germline ends. Germline V gene data show CDR1 as SQVTM and CDR2 as ANQGSEA. This CDR3 comprises 14 residues. The CDR3 region has the DNA TGCAGCGTTGAGGGACGGTTCGGTGGGGGCGAGCAGTACTTC. It yields the protein CSVEGRFGGGEQYF.

The chain combines TRBV29-1 with TRBJ2-5; 13 nucleotides align to TRBD2. The junction had 9 bases not matched to a gene; V was cut back by 8 bases and J by 3 bases. The germline V gene encodes CDR1 SQVTM and CDR2 ANQGSEA. The CDR3 is made up of 15 amino acids. The CDR3 spells CSISPGTSGKETQYF. The DNA for the CDR3 is TGCAGCATCTCCCCCGGGACTAGCGGGAAAGAGACCCAGTACTTC.

This sequence joins TRBV20-1 and TRBJ2-5, with 10 nucleotides matching TRBD1. CDR1 DFQATT and CDR2 SNEGSKA come from the germline V gene (reference sequence). The J segment lost 8 bases and the V segment lost 0 bases, leaving 6 bases of the junction unmatched. The CDR3 runs to 14 residues. The CDR3 region has the DNA TGCAGTGCTAGAGATCTCGGGACAGGGGATACCCAGTACTTC. Its translation: CSARDLGTGDTQYF.

CDR3 in DNA: TGTGCCAGCAGTAAACTAGCGGTGAGCACAGATACGCAGTATTTT. Residues: CASSKLAVSTDTQYF. The chain has TRBV12-3 or TRBV12-4 and TRBJ2-3, with 8 bases identical to TRBD2. Trimming at V came to 5 bases and at J to 0 bases, leaving 4 bases not matched to a gene. The CDR3 contains 15 residues.

This chain uses TRBV7-3 with TRBJ2-3; D is ambiguous. V shed 5 bases and J shed 4 bases, with 16 bases lying between them. Germline V lookup: CDR1 SGHTA, CDR2 FQGTGA. The CDR3 loop spans 15 amino acids. CDR3 residues: CASSPTFISSDTQYF. Here the CDR3 DNA reads TGTGCCAGCAGCCCTACTTTTATAAGTTCAGATACGCAGTATTTT.

The chain combines TRBV7-9 with TRBJ2-1, with unresolved D. Trimming removed 8 bases from V and 3 bases from J, with 11 bases in between. Germline values: CDR1 SEHNR, CDR2 FQNEAQ (reference sequence). This CDR3 spans 13 amino acids. CDR3 sequence reads: CASGPGFYNEQFF. The CDR3 DNA follows: TGTGCCAGCGGTCCGGGCTTCTACAATGAGCAGTTCTTC. Full variable domain (remainder filled in from reference TRBV7-9 and TRBJ2-1): DTGVSQNPRHKITKRGQNVTFRCDPISEHNRLYWYRQTLGQGPEFLTYFQNEAQLEKSRLLSDRFSAERPKGSFSTLEIQRTEQGDSAMYLCASGPGFYNEQFFGPGTRLTVL.

This CDR3 is CASSPLRTGFNGYTF. DNA for the CDR3: TGTGCCAGCAGCCCCCTCAGGACAGGGTTTAATGGCTACACCTTC. The gene calls are TRBV12-3 or TRBV12-4 and TRBJ1-2, with 8 bases that match TRBD1. The junction had 12 bases not matched to a gene; V was cut back by 6 bases and J by 6 bases. This CDR3 has 15 residues.

This clonotype has a single count. The V call is TRBV29-1, the J call TRBJ2-1; no clear D. Germline CDR1 is SQVTM and CDR2 is ANQGSEA. The V gene lost 5 bases and the J gene lost 0 bases, with 11 bases spanning the gap. There are 14 residues in the CDR3. CDR3 in DNA: TGCAGCGTTCCCACCTGGAGCTCCTACAATGAGCAGTTCTTC. This sequence encodes CSVPTWSSYNEQFF.

This clonotype is a singleton in its sample. The gene calls are TRBV6-5 and TRBJ2-7, with unresolved D. Germline CDR1 and CDR2: MNHEY and SVGAGI. The CDR3 sequence is 14 residues long. With 6 bases removed from V and 7 bases from J, the gap between germline ends came to 19 bases. CDR3 protein: CASRPTLSAGEQYF. Here the CDR3 DNA reads TGTGCCAGCAGACCTACTCTATCCGCTGGGGAGCAGTACTTC.

The chain couples TRBV5-1 to TRBJ2-5; maybe TRBD1 (6 bases). CDR3 length equals 14 residues. V lost 4 bases and J 1 base, leaving 11 bases between the germline ends. From germline, CDR1 is SGHRS and CDR2 YFSETQ. The DNA for the CDR3 is TGCGCCAGCAGCGCCGGGACACGCCAAGAGACCCAGTACTTC. It codes for CASSAGTRQETQYF.

The chain joins TRBV7-9 to TRBJ1-2; no firm D call. This CDR3 is built from 12 residues. Germline V gene lookup returns CDR1 SEHNR and CDR2 FQNEAQ (reference sequence). Trimming removed 3 bases at V and 8 bases at J, with 10 bases between. CDR3 loop: CASSLDLAGYTF. The CDR3 nucleotides are TGTGCCAGCAGCTTGGATCTCGCGGGCTACACCTTC.

This chain connects TRBV2 to TRBJ1-2; D perhaps matches TRBD1 (6 bases). Trimming took 6 bases from V and 6 from J, leaving 14 bases between them. The CDR3 totals 13 residues. Per the germline V gene, CDR1 is SNHLY and CDR2 is FYNNEI. The CDR3 loop reads CASSRGSPDGYTF. CDR3 DNA: TGTGCCAGCAGCAGGGGTTCACCCGATGGCTACACCTTC.

The V and J genes are TRBV30 and TRBJ2-5; the D is unclear. The CDR3 has 14 residues. The V gene's germline CDR1 is GTSNPN and CDR2 SVGIG (reference sequence). Trimming pared 3 bases from V and 4 bases from J, leaving 15 bases between. Here the CDR3 DNA reads TGTGCCTGGAGCCCCGTAAGCAGTGGAGAGACCCAGTACTTC. Protein sequence: CAWSPVSSGETQYF. The full variable domain, with the rest looked up from reference TRBV30 and TRBJ2-5, is SQTIHQWPATLVQPVGSPLSLECTVEGTSNPNLYWYRQAAGRGLQLLFYSVGIGQISSEVPQNLSASRPQDRQFILSSKKLLLSDSGFYLCAWSPVSSGETQYFGPGTRLLVL.

This chain uses TRBV30 with TRBJ1-2, with TRBD1 identical over 9 bases. Germline V CDR1 and CDR2: GTSNPN, SVGIG (reference sequence). This CDR3 contains 13 residues. The ends lost 2 bases at V and 7 bases at J; junction bases unmatched: 5. This chain's CDR3 is CAWSLGQGFGYTF. In DNA, the CDR3 is TGTGCCTGGAGTCTGGGACAGGGATTTGGCTACACCTTC.

The gene calls are TRBV18 and TRBJ1-1; 7 bases fit TRBD1. Germline loops: CDR1 KGHSH, CDR2 LQKENI. V dropped 5 bases and J dropped 1; count of bases not matched to a gene: 7. The CDR3 length is 15 residues. The CDR3: CASSSTGQRNTEAFF. CDR3 nucleotide sequence: TGTGCCAGCTCATCCACGGGACAGCGGAACACTGAAGCTTTCTTT.

The chain joins TRBV30 to TRBJ2-3; no clear D gene. This CDR3 has 13 amino acids. Looked up from germline, CDR1 is GTSNPN and CDR2 is SVGIG (reference sequence). V lost 0 bases and J 9 bases, leaving 13 bases between the germline ends. The CDR3 is CAWSVGSVRTQYF. The CDR3 DNA is TGTGCCTGGAGTGTGGGCTCGGTACGGACGCAGTATTTT.

The gene calls are TRBV19 and TRBJ1-5; D perhaps matches TRBD1 (6 bases). V lost 1 base and J lost 2, with 9 bases in between. Germline values: CDR1 LNHDA, CDR2 SQIVND (reference sequence). The CDR3 totals 15 residues. CDR3 coding DNA: TGTGCCAGTAGTATAGCAGGGGTTGGCAATCAGCCCCAGCATTTT. Its translation: CASSIAGVGNQPQHF.

The V gene is TRBV7-9, the J gene TRBJ1-2; D is undetermined. V lost 2 bases and J 12 bases, leaving 10 bases between the germline ends. The CDR3 length is 11 residues. Germline-derived CDR1 and CDR2 are SEHNR and FQNEAQ (reference sequence). CDR3 in DNA: TGTGCCAGCAGCTTATTGGCCCACCACACCTTC. Its translation is CASSLLAHHTF.

This chain uses TRBV7-9 with TRBJ1-5, with D hard to call. Germline values: CDR1 SEHNR, CDR2 FQNEAQ (reference sequence). The germline V and J ends were trimmed by 11 bases and 8 bases, with 22 bases remaining between them. This CDR3 has 14 residues. CDR3 nucleotides: TGTGCCGCCTGCGAGCCCGCCCGGATGGAGCCCCAGCATTTT. This codes for CAACEPARMEPQHF.

Here the CDR3 reads CASSISGSNNEQFF. The CDR3 nucleotides are TGTGCCAGCAGTATAAGCGGGAGTAACAATGAGCAGTTCTTC. The chain uses TRBV25-1 and TRBJ2-1; TRBD2 matches at 8 bases. Germline V gene lookup returns CDR1 MGHDK and CDR2 SYGVNS. V was clipped by 5 bases and J by 5 bases; unmatched bases: 5. This CDR3 region has 14 residues. The whole variable domain, filled in from reference TRBV25-1 and TRBJ2-1, reads EADIYQTPRYLVIGTGKKITLECSQTMGHDKMYWYQQDPGMELHLIHYSYGVNSTEKGDLSSESTVSRIRTEHFPLTLESARPSHTSQYLCASSISGSNNEQFFGPGTRLTVL.